A selection of T cell receptor beta chains follows, all from one sample in a study of OX40 agonist ivuxolimab in advanced cancers. Method: immunoSEQ multiplex PCR; TCRdb's copy keeps in-frame clones and lacks some. Among more than 65,000 clones listed, 70% to 90% were seen once. The specimen was CD4+ or CD8+ T cells sorted from blood, collected in a trial of the OX40 agonist ivuxolimab. These receptors were taken from an adult with an advanced solid tumor such as melanoma, head and neck, liver or kidney cancer. Both conserved end residues are part of each CDR3. The order of the fields is CDR3 protein, CDR3 DNA, clone size, V gene, D gene, J gene. A D gene is named only where the DNA matches it firmly. Clone size appears in some rows only: once, few, many, or a class for an expanded clone.

CDR3 protein: CAISPIQPPLHGYTF
CDR3 DNA: TGTGCCATCAGTCCAATACAGCCCCCCCTTCATGGCTACACCTTC
clone size: -
V gene: TRBV10-3
D gene: -
J gene: TRBJ1-2

CDR3 protein: CASSPQGPIQPQHF
CDR3 DNA: TGTGCCAGCAGCCCCCAGGGGCCTATTCAGCCCCAGCATTTT
clone size: -
V gene: TRBV6-6
D gene: -
J gene: TRBJ1-5

CDR3 protein: CASRLARTDTQYF
CDR3 DNA: TGTGCCAGCAGACTAGCCCGCACAGATACGCAGTATTTT
clone size: -
V gene: TRBV6-1
D gene: -
J gene: TRBJ2-3

CDR3 protein: CASSSSLNRQGPQTDTQYF
CDR3 DNA: TGTGCCAGCAGTTCTTCCTTAAATAGACAGGGCCCGCAAACAGATACGCAGTATTTT
clone size: few
V gene: TRBV27
D gene: TRBD1
J gene: TRBJ2-3

CDR3 protein: CAWSPRFTEAFF
CDR3 DNA: TGTGCCTGGAGTCCGAGGTTCACTGAAGCTTTCTTT
clone size: -
V gene: TRBV30
D gene: -
J gene: TRBJ1-1

CDR3 protein: CASSTGQGDNEKLFF
CDR3 DNA: TGCGCCAGCAGCACGGGACAGGGCGATAATGAAAAACTGTTTTTT
clone size: -
V gene: TRBV5-1
D gene: TRBD1
J gene: TRBJ1-4

CDR3 protein: CASSQRKYNEQFF
CDR3 DNA: TGTGCCAGCAGCCAGAGAAAATACAATGAGCAGTTCTTC
clone size: -
V gene: TRBV11-3
D gene: -
J gene: TRBJ2-1

CDR3 protein: CASSSGTGSLGYEQYF
CDR3 DNA: TGTGCCAGCAGCTCAGGGACAGGGAGTTTGGGCTACGAGCAGTACTTC
clone size: -
V gene: TRBV5-6
D gene: TRBD1
J gene: TRBJ2-7

CDR3 protein: CASRKPGLADGELFF
CDR3 DNA: TGTGCCAGCAGAAAACCGGGACTAGCGGACGGGGAGCTGTTTTTT
clone size: -
V gene: TRBV2
D gene: TRBD2
J gene: TRBJ2-2

CDR3 protein: CASSFPNTEAFF
CDR3 DNA: TGTGCCAGCAGCTTTCCAAACACTGAAGCTTTCTTT
clone size: few
V gene: TRBV7-9
D gene: -
J gene: TRBJ1-1

CDR3 protein: CASSQGTSGRAPDTQYF
CDR3 DNA: TGTGCCAGCAGCCAAGGGACTAGCGGGAGGGCCCCCGATACGCAGTATTTT
clone size: -
V gene: TRBV4-2
D gene: TRBD2
J gene: TRBJ2-3

CDR3 protein: CASRGTADNTDTQYF
CDR3 DNA: TGTGCCAGCAGAGGGACAGCAGATAACACAGATACGCAGTATTTT
clone size: -
V gene: TRBV6-1
D gene: TRBD1
J gene: TRBJ2-3

CDR3 protein: CASREDRGQNTIYF
CDR3 DNA: TGTGCCAGCAGAGAGGACAGGGGGCAAAACACCATATATTTT
clone size: -
V gene: TRBV6-1
D gene: TRBD1
J gene: TRBJ1-3

CDR3 protein: CASSPGILLNEKLFF
CDR3 DNA: TGTGCCAGCAGTCCAGGGATCCTACTTAATGAAAAACTGTTTTTT
clone size: -
V gene: TRBV7-2
D gene: -
J gene: TRBJ1-4

CDR3 protein: CASRLGGSYEQYF
CDR3 DNA: TGTGCCAGCAGGTTGGGAGGATCCTACGAGCAGTACTTC
clone size: -
V gene: TRBV2
D gene: -
J gene: TRBJ2-7

CDR3 protein: CASSVVVGTSGYTF
CDR3 DNA: TGTGCCAGCAGCGTAGTTGTAGGGACGAGTGGCTACACCTTC
clone size: -
V gene: TRBV9
D gene: -
J gene: TRBJ1-2

CDR3 protein: CASSIQSSSYEQYF
CDR3 DNA: TGCGCCAGCAGCATACAATCGAGCTCCTACGAGCAGTACTTC
clone size: once
V gene: TRBV5-1
D gene: -
J gene: TRBJ2-7

CDR3 protein: CASSIVSGRQAYEQYF
CDR3 DNA: TGTGCCAGTAGTATAGTATCGGGTCGGCAGGCCTACGAGCAGTACTTC
clone size: once
V gene: TRBV19
D gene: -
J gene: TRBJ2-7

CDR3 protein: CASQSGTTETQYF
CDR3 DNA: TGTGCCAGTCAATCCGGGACCACTGAGACCCAGTACTTC
clone size: -
V gene: TRBV7-2
D gene: -
J gene: TRBJ2-5

CDR3 protein: CASSLTLGLETQYF
CDR3 DNA: TGTGCCAGCAGTTTAACACTAGGGCTAGAGACCCAGTACTTC
clone size: -
V gene: TRBV27
D gene: -
J gene: TRBJ2-5

CDR3 protein: CASSRGLNEQFF
CDR3 DNA: TGTGCCAGCAGTCGGGGCCTCAATGAGCAGTTCTTC
clone size: -
V gene: TRBV6-5
D gene: -
J gene: TRBJ2-1

CDR3 protein: CASSLGLTAFF
CDR3 DNA: TGTGCCAGCAGCTTAGGCCTTACTGCTTTCTTT
clone size: -
V gene: TRBV11-2
D gene: -
J gene: TRBJ1-1

CDR3 protein: CASSPDLSRGEQPQHF
CDR3 DNA: TGTGCCAGCTCACCAGACTTGTCGAGAGGGGAGCAGCCCCAGCATTTT
clone size: -
V gene: TRBV18
D gene: -
J gene: TRBJ1-5

CDR3 protein: CASSPKQGQPQHF
CDR3 DNA: TGTGCCAGCTCACCGAAACAGGGCCAGCCCCAGCATTTT
clone size: -
V gene: TRBV18
D gene: -
J gene: TRBJ1-5

CDR3 protein: CASRRAGGSTGELFF
CDR3 DNA: TGTGCCAGCAGACGAGCGGGAGGGTCTACCGGGGAGCTGTTTTTT
clone size: -
V gene: TRBV7-2
D gene: TRBD2
J gene: TRBJ2-2

CDR3 protein: CASGTGTHNQPQHF
CDR3 DNA: TGTGCCAGTGGAACAGGGACCCACAATCAGCCCCAGCATTTT
clone size: -
V gene: TRBV2
D gene: -
J gene: TRBJ1-5

CDR3 protein: CASRQSFEAFF
CDR3 DNA: TGTGCCAGCAGGCAAAGTTTTGAAGCTTTCTTT
clone size: -
V gene: TRBV2
D gene: -
J gene: TRBJ1-1

CDR3 protein: CASSLALGQIYEKLFF
CDR3 DNA: TGTGCCAGCAGCTTAGCGCTTGGCCAGATTTATGAAAAACTGTTTTTT
clone size: -
V gene: TRBV7-9
D gene: -
J gene: TRBJ1-4

CDR3 protein: CASSELVWYTQYF
CDR3 DNA: TGTGCCAGCAGTGAATTGGTCTGGTATACGCAGTATTTT
clone size: once
V gene: TRBV6-1
D gene: -
J gene: TRBJ2-3

CDR3 protein: CASSPGIEQFF
CDR3 DNA: TGCGCCAGCAGCCCGGGGATAGAGCAGTTCTTC
clone size: -
V gene: TRBV5-1
D gene: -
J gene: TRBJ2-1

CDR3 protein: CASSQGTPGTLSTDTQYF
CDR3 DNA: TGTGCCAGCAGCCAAGGGACTCCCGGGACACTTAGCACAGATACGCAGTATTTT
clone size: -
V gene: TRBV4-2
D gene: -
J gene: TRBJ2-3

CDR3 protein: CASSMGTSGVDTQYF
CDR3 DNA: TGTGCCAGTAGTATGGGGACTAGCGGGGTAGATACGCAGTATTTT
clone size: -
V gene: TRBV19
D gene: TRBD2
J gene: TRBJ2-3

CDR3 protein: CASRRLGGRYF
CDR3 DNA: TGTGCCAGCAGGCGCTTGGGCGGGCGGTACTTC
clone size: -
V gene: TRBV2
D gene: -
J gene: TRBJ2-7

CDR3 protein: CAWSVGPRDTEAFF
CDR3 DNA: TGTGCCTGGAGTGTAGGCCCAAGGGACACTGAAGCTTTCTTT
clone size: few
V gene: TRBV30
D gene: -
J gene: TRBJ1-1

CDR3 protein: CSVALDRGQEQYF
CDR3 DNA: TGCAGCGTTGCCTTGGACAGGGGGCAGGAGCAGTACTTC
clone size: -
V gene: TRBV29-1
D gene: TRBD1
J gene: TRBJ2-7

CDR3 protein: CASSELGDRAGYTF
CDR3 DNA: TGTGCCAGCAGTGAATTGGGCGACAGGGCTGGCTACACCTTC
clone size: -
V gene: TRBV6-5
D gene: TRBD1
J gene: TRBJ1-2

CDR3 protein: CASRDRFGNTIYF
CDR3 DNA: TGTGCCAGCAGAGACAGGTTTGGAAACACCATATATTTT
clone size: once
V gene: TRBV6-1
D gene: -
J gene: TRBJ1-3

CDR3 protein: CASSMGTSGRAGDTQYF
CDR3 DNA: TGTGCCAGCAGCATGGGGACTAGCGGGAGGGCGGGGGATACGCAGTATTTT
clone size: -
V gene: TRBV5-4
D gene: TRBD2
J gene: TRBJ2-3

CDR3 protein: CASSKGRGGNTDTQYF
CDR3 DNA: TGCGCCAGCAGCAAGGGGCGGGGGGGAAACACAGATACGCAGTATTTT
clone size: -
V gene: TRBV4-1
D gene: TRBD2
J gene: TRBJ2-3

CDR3 protein: CASSETRGNIQYF
CDR3 DNA: TGTGCCAGCAGTGAAACACGGGGAAACATTCAGTACTTC
clone size: -
V gene: TRBV6-1
D gene: -
J gene: TRBJ2-4

CDR3 protein: CASSFAGRPHSSGNTIYF
CDR3 DNA: TGTGCCAGCAGTTTCGCCGGCAGGCCCCATAGCTCTGGAAACACCATATATTTT
clone size: -
V gene: TRBV5-5
D gene: -
J gene: TRBJ1-3

CDR3 protein: CAYGNGGGYTF
CDR3 DNA: TGTGCTTATGGAAACGGGGGGGGCTACACCTTC
clone size: few
V gene: TRBV30
D gene: -
J gene: TRBJ1-2

CDR3 protein: CAWTQWGGNYGYTF
CDR3 DNA: TGTGCCTGGACCCAATGGGGAGGGAACTATGGCTACACCTTC
clone size: -
V gene: TRBV30
D gene: -
J gene: TRBJ1-2

CDR3 protein: CASSLAGNTEAFF
CDR3 DNA: TGTGCCAGCAGCTTAGCGGGGAACACTGAAGCTTTCTTT
clone size: -
V gene: TRBV7-2
D gene: -
J gene: TRBJ1-1

CDR3 protein: CASSPRGRGVADTQYF
CDR3 DNA: TGTGCCAGCAGTCCTAGAGGCAGGGGGGTGGCAGATACGCAGTATTTT
clone size: -
V gene: TRBV27
D gene: -
J gene: TRBJ2-3

CDR3 protein: CASSLAGTSGQETQYF
CDR3 DNA: TGCGCCAGCAGCTTGGCCGGGACTAGCGGACAAGAGACCCAGTACTTC
clone size: -
V gene: TRBV5-1
D gene: TRBD2
J gene: TRBJ2-5

CDR3 protein: CASGFAGNTIYF
CDR3 DNA: TGTGCTAGTGGGTTCGCTGGAAACACCATATATTTT
clone size: once
V gene: TRBV12-5
D gene: -
J gene: TRBJ1-3

CDR3 protein: CASSLARGPTNEQFF
CDR3 DNA: TGTGCCAGCAGCTTAGCGCGGGGGCCGACGAATGAGCAGTTCTTC
clone size: -
V gene: TRBV7-2
D gene: -
J gene: TRBJ2-1